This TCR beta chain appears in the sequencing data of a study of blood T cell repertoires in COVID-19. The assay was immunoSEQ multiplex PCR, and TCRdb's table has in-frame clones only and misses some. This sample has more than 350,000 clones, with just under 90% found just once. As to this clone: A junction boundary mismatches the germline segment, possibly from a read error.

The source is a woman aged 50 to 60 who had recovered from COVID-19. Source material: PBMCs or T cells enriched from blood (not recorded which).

For the CDR3, the DNA is TGCGCCAGCAGCCTGCCGGGACAGGACTTATTATTATATTTC. The encoded protein is CASSLPGQDLLLYF. The chain employs TRBV5-1 and TRBJ1-2; 8 bases are a match to TRBD1. The CDR3 spans 14 residues. The germline V gene encodes CDR1 SGHRS and CDR2 YFSETQ.